The rows below give T cell receptor beta chains drawn from one sample of a study of CD8 T cells in ankylosing spondylitis. MiXCR, run by TCRdb on the 5' RACE reads, gives a single entry per CDR3 protein. The sample includes just over 300,000 distinct CDR3 sequences, about a fifth of them seen just once. The sample was blood, either unsorted or a sorted T cell fraction (not recorded which). All receptors come from a female donor with ankylosing spondylitis or in good health (not recorded which). Both conserved end residues are part of each CDR3. A D gene is named only where the DNA matches it firmly. Part of the rows lack a size; the others show once, few, many or a class for expanded clones.

j_call d_call v_call cdr3_length clone_size cdr3_nt cdr3_aa
TRBJ2-1 - TRBV7-9 15 - TGTGCCAGCAGCTTACTTCAAGGCTCCTACAATGAGCAGTTCTTC CASSLLQGSYNEQFF
TRBJ2-3 TRBD2 TRBV20-1 16 few TGCAGTGCTAGAGATACTAGCGGGAGGGCCCCAGATACGCAGTATTTT CSARDTSGRAPDTQYF
TRBJ2-3 - TRBV20-1 16 few TGCAGTGCTAGAGGGGTGGGAGGGGGCGTAACAGATACGCAGTATTTT CSARGVGGGVTDTQYF
TRBJ2-3 - TRBV7-3 15 - TGTGCCAGCAGCTTAATGGACGGGGAGGCAGATACGCAGTATTTT CASSLMDGEADTQYF
TRBJ2-1 TRBD1 TRBV4-1 14 few TGCGCCAGCAGCCAAGGAAGGGACAGTAATGAGCAGTTCTTC CASSQGRDSNEQFF
TRBJ2-7 TRBD2 TRBV9 14 many TGTGCCAGCAGTGGCGGGGGGGGAGACGGAGAGCAGTACTTC CASSGGGGDGEQYF
TRBJ2-5 - TRBV6-2/TRBV6-3 17 - TGTGCCAGCACTCCCATTGGGGGGAAGGAAGTCGGAGAGACCCAGTACTTC CASTPIGGKEVGETQYF
TRBJ2-3 - TRBV20-1 12 few TGCAGTGCTAGAAAGGGCCCAGATACGCAGTATTTT CSARKGPDTQYF
TRBJ2-2 - TRBV21-1 15 few TGTGCCAGCAGCACTCGACCCGGGCGGTCCGGGGAGCTGTTTTTT CASSTRPGRSGELFF
TRBJ2-1 TRBD2 TRBV29-1 14 many TGCAGCGCCAAGGGCGGGGGGGGTTACAATGAGCAGTTCTTC CSAKGGGGYNEQFF
TRBJ1-6 - TRBV11-1 14 - TGTGCCAGCAGCGTATTAAAGTCGGGTTCACCCCTCCACTTT CASSVLKSGSPLHF
TRBJ2-2 - TRBV5-1 17 once TGCGCCAGCAGCTTGGCCGTGGGGGCAGCGAACACCGGGGAGCTGTTTTTT CASSLAVGAANTGELFF
TRBJ2-3 - TRBV30 12 - TGTGCCTGGAGTCACGGCACAGATACGCAGTATTTT CAWSHGTDTQYF
TRBJ2-1 - TRBV24-1 16 few TGTGCCACCAGTGATCCGACCCTCCCTGGGGACAATGAGCAGTTCTTC CATSDPTLPGDNEQFF
TRBJ2-4 - TRBV27 13 few TGTGCCAGCAGTTCCGGTTCGGGGAACCTTCAGTACTTC CASSSGSGNLQYF
TRBJ2-1 - TRBV20-1 14 - TGCAGTGCTAGGGTTCTTGGACCTTACAATGAGCAGTTCTTC CSARVLGPYNEQFF
TRBJ1-4 - TRBV12-3/TRBV12-4 12 few TGTGCCAGCAGTCCAGGAGAGGAAAAACTGTTTTTT CASSPGEEKLFF
TRBJ1-6 TRBD1 TRBV18 15 - TGTGCCAGCTCACCAGGGACAGCTGGGAATTCACCCCTCCACTTT CASSPGTAGNSPLHF
TRBJ2-7 - TRBV6-1 14 few TGTGCCAGCAGTCTCCCCAGCGGCCTTGATGAGCAGTACTTC CASSLPSGLDEQYF
TRBJ2-3 - TRBV4-3 13 - TGCGCCAGCAGCCAAGACGGGACAGATACGCAGTATTTT CASSQDGTDTQYF
TRBJ1-1 - TRBV6-1 13 many TGTGCCAGCAGGGATTGGGAAACGTGGGAAGCTTTCTTT CASRDWETWEAFF
TRBJ1-6 - TRBV18 14 few TGTGCCAGCTCACCACCGGGGGGGGGTTCACCCCTCCACTTT CASSPPGGGSPLHF
TRBJ1-5 TRBD1 TRBV5-6 13 few TGTGCCAGCAGCGCGACAGGGCGCCAGCCCCAGCATTTT CASSATGRQPQHF
TRBJ2-2 TRBD2 TRBV11-1 19 many TGTGCCAGCAGCCCTATCCCCGGGACTAGCGGGATTGGGGCCGGGGAGCTGTTTTTT CASSPIPGTSGIGAGELFF
TRBJ2-1 - TRBV19 13 - TGTGCCAGTAGTCCCGTGAACTTAACTGAGCAGTTCTTC CASSPVNLTEQFF
TRBJ2-7 - TRBV11-1 15 - TGTGCCAGCAGCTTACAGGGCAAGAGCTCCTACGAGCAGTACTTC CASSLQGKSSYEQYF
TRBJ1-2 - TRBV4-3 14 few TGCGCCAGCAGCCAAGATACTTTGAACTATGGCTACACCTTC CASSQDTLNYGYTF
TRBJ2-3 TRBD2 TRBV9 16 - TGTGCCAGCAGCGAACTAGCGGGAGGATCCTCAGATACGCAGTATTTT CASSELAGGSSDTQYF
TRBJ2-1 TRBD2 TRBV7-3 16 - TGTGCCAGCAGCTTAGATGGACTAGCGGGAGTCGATGAGCAGTTCTTC CASSLDGLAGVDEQFF
TRBJ2-7 TRBD1 TRBV5-5 13 few TGTGCCAGCAGCTTGACAGGGGAGTACGAGCAGTACTTC CASSLTGEYEQYF
TRBJ1-1 - TRBV29-1 10 few TGCAGCGTTGCCAGCACTGAAGCTTTCTTT CSVASTEAFF
TRBJ2-1 TRBD1 TRBV29-1 12 many TGCAGCGTTGAGACAGGGGTGGATGAGCAGTTCTTC CSVETGVDEQFF
TRBJ2-7 - TRBV5-1 14 few TGCGCCAGCAGTGCCCGGACACCTACATACGAGCAGTACTTC CASSARTPTYEQYF
TRBJ1-5 - TRBV7-8 13 many TGTGCCAGCAGCGTTTCCAGGGAGCAGCCCCAGCATTTT CASSVSREQPQHF
TRBJ2-3 TRBD1 TRBV29-1 13 many TGCAGCGGGGGACAGGGGGCATCGGATACGCAGTATTTT CSGGQGASDTQYF
TRBJ1-2 - TRBV12-3/TRBV12-4 15 few TGTGCCAGCAGCCAGACCCGGGTAGGGGGATATGGCTACACCTTC CASSQTRVGGYGYTF
TRBJ1-6 TRBD1 TRBV27 14 once TGTGCCAGCAGGCAGACAGGGGGTAGTTCACCCCTCCACTTT CASRQTGGSSPLHF
TRBJ2-3 TRBD2 TRBV6-2/TRBV6-3 16 few TGTGCCAGCAGTGGCGTGGGACTAGCATCGACAGATACGCAGTATTTT CASSGVGLASTDTQYF
TRBJ2-2 - TRBV5-1 14 - TGCGCCAGCAGCTTGGCCGGACCGCCCGGGGAGCTGTTTTTT CASSLAGPPGELFF
TRBJ1-3 - TRBV10-3 14 - TGTGCCATCAGCCCCACCGTCTCTGGAAACACCATATATTTT CAISPTVSGNTIYF
TRBJ2-1 - TRBV20-1 16 - TGCAGTGCTAGCCCCCCCCTGCCTCTCCTCGACAATGAGCAGTTCTTC CSASPPLPLLDNEQFF
TRBJ1-5 TRBD1 TRBV10-3 15 - TGTGCCATCAGTGAACAGGGGGCGTCCGGGGGGCCCCAGCATTTT CAISEQGASGGPQHF
TRBJ2-7 TRBD2 TRBV9 15 - TGTGCCAGCAGCGCCGGACTAGCGGGAGTCTACGAGCAGTACTTC CASSAGLAGVYEQYF
TRBJ1-1 - TRBV5-1 13 - TGCGCCAGCAGCAAGCTAGGCCTAACTGAAGCTTTCTTT CASSKLGLTEAFF
TRBJ2-1 - TRBV20-1 14 - TGCAGTGCTAGAGATATTTCCGGGGGCAATGAGCAGTTCTTC CSARDISGGNEQFF
TRBJ2-7 - TRBV7-9 16 many TGTGCCAGCAGCTTAGCTCCTAGCGTGAGCTCCTACGAGCAGTACTTC CASSLAPSVSSYEQYF
TRBJ2-5 TRBD2 TRBV29-1 15 many TGCAGCGTTTCCGGACTAGCGGGAGTGGGGGAGACCCAGTACTTC CSVSGLAGVGETQYF
TRBJ2-2 TRBD2 TRBV12-3/TRBV12-4 17 few TGTGCCAGCAGTTTCGGGGGACTAGCGGTCAACACCGGGGAGCTGTTTTTT CASSFGGLAVNTGELFF